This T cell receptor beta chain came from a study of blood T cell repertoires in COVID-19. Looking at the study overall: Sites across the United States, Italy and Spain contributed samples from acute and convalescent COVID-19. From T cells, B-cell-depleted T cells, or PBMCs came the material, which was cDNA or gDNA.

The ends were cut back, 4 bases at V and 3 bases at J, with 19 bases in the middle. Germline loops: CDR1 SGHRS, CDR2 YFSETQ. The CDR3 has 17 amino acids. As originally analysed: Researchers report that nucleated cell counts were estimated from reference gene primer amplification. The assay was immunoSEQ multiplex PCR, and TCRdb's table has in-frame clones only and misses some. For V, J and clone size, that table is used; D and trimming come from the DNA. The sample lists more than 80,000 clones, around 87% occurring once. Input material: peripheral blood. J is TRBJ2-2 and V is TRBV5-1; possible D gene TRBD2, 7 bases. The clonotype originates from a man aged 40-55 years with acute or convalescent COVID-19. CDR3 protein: CASSVVSGGEYTGELFF. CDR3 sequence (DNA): TGCGCCAGCAGCGTCGTTTCGGGGGGCGAGTACACCGGGGAGCTGTTTTTT.